This entry features one T cell receptor beta chain sequence. This clone's antigen is unknown. It has no much larger one-base neighbor in the sample; base qualities were not kept. This entry belongs to a study of graft-versus-host responses after intestinal transplantation (dated by TCRdb to the early 2020s). With respect to the entire study: The transplants that recipients got were multivisceral, liver-intestinal, or isolated intestinal. A cohort of 24 intestinal transplant recipients, including one retransplant, was enrolled, and 3 patients lacking pretransplant specimens were excluded. After intestinal transplantation, graft-versus-host and host-versus-graft alloreactive T cell clones were followed in the graft, circulation and bone marrow using bulk TCR-beta CDR3 sequencing. Rather than being sequenced by the commercial service, samples from a few later patients were sequenced in-house on an Illumina MiSeq and processed with MiXCR. A peak of at least 4% donor T cells among recipient peripheral blood mononuclear cells was the definition used for donor T cell macrochimerism. Alloreactive clones were identified by sequencing pre-transplant mixed lymphocyte reaction products and comparing these products with unstimulated pre-transplant donor and recipient T cells. All recipients received anti-thymocyte globulin induction followed by maintenance tacrolimus and steroids for approximately 3 years. Broad study findings and their caveats: Patients with donor T cell macrochimerism had high GvH to HvG T cell clonal ratios in their allografts. Peak levels of circulating GvH clones were associated with declines in HvG clones early after transplant. The conclusions were limited by the relatively low number and heterogeneity of the intestinal transplant patients. GvH clones turned up in recipient bone marrow, with some appearing earlier in ileal mucosa or blood, a pattern consistent with an intestinal mucosal origin.

Receptor amplification or capture employed the immunoSEQ multiplex PCR assay. For most patients, genomic DNA was isolated with the Qiagen DNeasy Blood and Tissue Kit and shipped frozen to Adaptive Biotechnologies for TCR sequencing. Adaptive Biotechnologies carried out high-throughput TCR-beta CDR3 sequencing of genomic DNA for most patients. In the paper's pipeline: Adaptive's ImmunoSEQ software was the source of the TCR sequencing data for over 15 patients, while three other patients were processed with MiXCR and VDJtools. To correct CD4 versus CD8 sorting errors, sequences present in both subsets at a frequency ratio below 5:1 were removed. Because the origin of CDR3 nucleotide sequences shared between donor and recipient could not be assigned, those sequences were removed. To count as alloreactive, a clone needed at least 2-fold expansion over unstimulated cells and a minimum CFSE-low frequency of 0.002% (template counts) or 0.001% (read counts). Mappable clones were those detected in sequenced pre-transplant spleen, lymph node, or MLR CFSE-low populations of the donor or recipient. The cumulative frequency of alloreactive clones was calculated as a percentage of all sequences, weighted by copy number. Entries here come from immuneACCESS through TCRdb and include only in-frame sequences with V and J called. Some clones fail to appear in such tables; in the studies checked, an unresolved V gene covers under half of the shortfall, and the cause of the remainder is unknown. V, J and clone size reflect that table, while D and trimming were determined from the DNA. The sample table contains around 100,000 clones; only one count was recorded for roughly 84% of them. Of the sample, around 1% is held by the ten largest clones.

What the time point label conveys for this sample: cells obtained before transplantation from donor or recipient. CD3+CD4+ and CD3+CD8+ populations were FACS-sorted from unstimulated pre-transplant donor and recipient cells taken from spleen or lymph nodes. The CDR3 goes from the cysteine to the phenylalanine over 15 residues. CDR3 DNA only is kept here, 45 bases in frame from base 1. Reading the germline V gene (reference sequence) gives CDR1 MNHEY and CDR2 SMNVEV. The junction shows trimming of 6 bases on V and 0 bases on J, and the gene matches do not reach 4 bases of it. Sequenced material: unstimulated CD4+ T cells sorted from spleen or lymph node cells, taken before transplant. This clonotype originated in a human donor who was the organ donor for an intestinal transplant. The chain is encoded by TRBV27 joined to TRBJ2-7, and 11 junction bases match TRBD2. The CDR3 here reads CASRLAGVNSYEQYF. The nucleotides are TGTGCCAGCAGACTAGCGGGGGTGAACTCCTACGAGCAGTACTTC.